This T cell receptor (beta chain) was recorded in a study of control samples from healthy donors and cancer patients. CDR3 size: 12 residues. V dropped 7 bases and J dropped 8 bases, with 11 bases sitting between them. Assay: immunoSEQ multiplex PCR; the TCRdb copy retains only in-frame clones and omits some. The sample lists approximately 79,000 clones, approximately 89% occurring once. The chain joins TRBV12-3 or TRBV12-4 to TRBJ1-4, with D uncertain. What was sequenced was blood. The clonotype was recovered from a man aged 45-65 years in good health. For the CDR3, the DNA is TGTGCCAGCACCAGGACCCGGGAAAAACTGTTTTTT. Protein sequence: CASTRTREKLFF.